Listed below are T cell receptor beta chains from one sample, sequenced in a study of metastatic and nonmetastatic thyroid tumors. TCRdb called clones again from the PCR reads with MiXCR. Of 45,000 to 55,000 clones in the sample, about 25% were seen once. Sequenced input: blood. All receptors come from a male donor with papillary thyroid cancer or a benign thyroid nodule (not recorded which). Some clones in this sample may be carry-over from other donors' samples. The CDR3 runs from the conserved cysteine through the conserved F or W. The D gene is left open where the match is weak. Clone size is stated in some rows and not others, as once, few, many or a class when expanded.

clone_size d_call j_call v_call cdr3_aa cdr3_nt
many - TRBJ2-7 TRBV28 CASSLGGAGASIWF TGTGCCAGCAGTTTAGGAGGGGCCGGGGCCAGTATATGGTTC
few TRBD2 TRBJ2-7 TRBV6-2/TRBV6-3 CASSYSTRLAGLNEQYF TGTGCCAGCAGTTACTCGACTAGGTTAGCGGGACTCAACGAGCAGTACTTC
- - TRBJ2-7 TRBV6-1 CASRASTVFYEQYF TGTGCCAGCAGAGCGTCCACAGTCTTCTACGAGCAGTACTTC
many TRBD2 TRBJ2-5 TRBV2 CASSVAGRQETQYF TGTGCCAGCAGCGTAGCGGGACGACAAGAGACCCAGTACTTC
- - TRBJ2-1 TRBV4-2 CASSQEPSVAYNEQFF TGTGCCAGCAGCCAAGAACCTAGCGTAGCGTACAATGAGCAGTTCTTC
many - TRBJ2-7 TRBV2 CASSGGTDPSYEQYF TGTGCCAGCAGTGGCGGGACAGACCCAAGTTACGAGCAGTACTTC
many TRBD1 TRBJ1-5 TRBV19 CASSIGTGPQPQHF TGTGCCAGTAGTATAGGGACAGGGCCTCAGCCCCAGCATTTT
- TRBD1 TRBJ2-2 TRBV7-9 CASSLRQGGELFF TGTGCCAGCAGCTTAAGACAGGGAGGGGAGCTGTTTTTT
many - TRBJ1-1 TRBV9 CASSVVPGASRAFF TGTGCCAGCAGCGTAGTCCCGGGGGCGAGTAGAGCTTTCTTT
many TRBD1 TRBJ2-4 TRBV27 CASGIRQGANIQYF TGTGCCAGCGGGATAAGACAGGGGGCAAACATTCAGTACTTC
- - TRBJ1-1 TRBV10-1 CASSESTGVMNTEAFF TGCGCCAGCAGTGAGTCGACGGGGGTCATGAACACTGAAGCTTTCTTT
few - TRBJ2-5 TRBV6-5 CASSYSLGGGEETQYF TGTGCCAGCAGTTACTCCCTAGGGGGAGGGGAAGAGACCCAGTACTTC
once - TRBJ2-1 TRBV5-1 CASSLAGEMYNEQFF TGCGCCAGCAGCTTAGCAGGGGAGATGTACAATGAGCAGTTCTTC
many - TRBJ2-7 TRBV6-1 CASSESAYSYEQYF TGTGCCAGCAGTGAGTCAGCCTACTCCTACGAGCAGTACTTC
many - TRBJ2-1 TRBV19 CASSIVRPTYNEQFF TGTGCCAGTAGTATAGTTAGGCCGACCTACAATGAGCAGTTCTTC
few - TRBJ1-2 TRBV5-1 CASSSADFGRTGYTF TGCGCCAGCAGCTCGGCTGACTTCGGGCGCACGGGCTACACCTTC
many TRBD1 TRBJ1-1 TRBV7-9 CASRRTGKMTEAFF TGTGCCAGCAGAAGGACAGGCAAAATGACTGAAGCTTTCTTT
many - TRBJ2-7 TRBV15 CATSRDRSSYEQYF TGTGCCACCAGCAGAGATCGGAGTTCCTACGAGCAGTACTTC
- - TRBJ2-5 TRBV28 CASSSRWTGGGTQYF TGTGCCAGCAGCTCACGATGGACGGGTGGGGGGACCCAGTACTTC
many TRBD1 TRBJ2-7 TRBV18 CASSPRDRTYEQYF TGTGCCAGCTCACCCCGGGACAGAACCTACGAGCAGTACTTC
many TRBD2 TRBJ2-3 TRBV5-1 CASSTGTSGTDTQYF TGCGCCAGCAGCACCGGGACTAGCGGGACTGATACGCAGTATTTT
few TRBD2 TRBJ2-2 TRBV2 CASSTSGSNTGELFF TGTGCCAGCAGTACTAGCGGTTCGAACACCGGGGAGCTGTTTTTT
many TRBD2 TRBJ2-3 TRBV20-1 CSARDRHSGGTDTQYF TGCAGTGCTAGAGACCGCCATAGCGGGGGCACAGATACGCAGTATTTT
many TRBD2 TRBJ2-1 TRBV20-1 CSARGGGSIYNEQFF TGCAGTGCTAGAGGGGGAGGGTCGATTTACAATGAGCAGTTCTTC
few - TRBJ1-4 TRBV6-2/TRBV6-3 CASSYSWGTGNEKLFF -
- - TRBJ2-2 TRBV7-3 CASISFIAGELFF TGTGCCAGCATTTCCTTTATCGCCGGGGAGCTGTTTTTT
- - TRBJ2-3 TRBV5-1 CASSSTGEDTQYF TGCGCCAGCAGCTCAACAGGCGAGGATACGCAGTATTTT
- TRBD1 TRBJ2-7 TRBV6-1 CASRRTGTGVYEQYF TGTGCCAGCAGACGGACAGGGACAGGGGTGTACGAGCAGTACTTC
- TRBD1 TRBJ1-6 TRBV6-1 CASRQGTGTVNNSPLHF TGTGCCAGCAGGCAAGGGACCGGGACAGTTAATAATTCACCCCTCCACTTT
many - TRBJ2-7 TRBV19 CASSTRDSSGEKVYEQYF TGTGCCAGTAGTACCCGGGACTCCTCGGGCGAAAAGGTCTACGAGCAGTACTTC
- - TRBJ2-7 TRBV12-3/TRBV12-4 CASSLEYYEQYF TGTGCCAGCAGTTTAGAGTACTACGAGCAGTACTTC
many - TRBJ2-6 TRBV20-1 CSASVGTSSSGANVLTF TGCAGTGCTAGCGTCGGGACATCTTCCTCTGGGGCCAACGTCCTGACTTTC
many - TRBJ2-7 TRBV5-1 CASSLSTGTQTYEQYF TGCGCCAGCAGCTTGTCTACCGGGACACAGACCTACGAGCAGTACTTC
few - TRBJ1-2 TRBV28 CASSPETVYGYTF TGTGCCAGCAGCCCCGAGACAGTGTATGGCTACACCTTC
few TRBD2 TRBJ2-7 TRBV2 CASLGAGGPKDEQYF TGTGCCAGCCTTGGCGCGGGAGGGCCCAAGGACGAGCAGTACTTC
- TRBD1 TRBJ1-6 TRBV11-1 CASSSPKGQGSRSPLHF TGTGCCAGCAGCTCTCCAAAAGGACAGGGCTCCCGTTCACCCCTCCACTTT
- - TRBJ2-2 TRBV19 CASSEAATNTGELFF TGTGCCAGTAGCGAAGCGGCAACGAACACCGGGGAGCTGTTTTTT
- - TRBJ2-3 TRBV10-2 CASLPRGAGRTDTQYF TGCGCCAGCCTTCCAAGGGGGGCGGGTCGCACAGATACGCAGTATTTT
many - TRBJ2-4 TRBV19 CASPGTPTSPHKLAKNIQYF TGTGCCAGTCCGGGGACCCCCACGTCCCCCCACAAGCTAGCCAAAAACATTCAGTACTTC
- TRBD2 TRBJ2-1 TRBV20-1 CSAHVGREINEQFF TGCAGTGCCCACGTCGGGCGGGAGATCAATGAGCAGTTCTTC
- TRBD1 TRBJ2-7 TRBV6-2/TRBV6-3 CASSYRGQGRFGHEQYF TGTGCCAGCAGTTACCGCGGACAGGGTAGATTTGGCCACGAGCAGTACTTC
many - TRBJ2-7 TRBV5-1 CASSLGAGYSYEQYF TGCGCCAGCAGCTTGGGGGCGGGATACTCCTACGAGCAGTACTTC
- - TRBJ1-2 TRBV19 CASNRRSANYGYTF TGTGCCAGTAATCGCCGGTCAGCCAACTATGGCTACACCTTC
few TRBD2 TRBJ2-3 TRBV6-6 CASSYGTSIITDTQYF TGTGCCAGCAGTTACGGGACTAGCATAATCACAGATACGCAGTATTTT
few - TRBJ2-2 TRBV30 CAWSSLYTGELFF TGTGCCTGGAGTAGTCTGTACACCGGGGAGCTGTTTTTT